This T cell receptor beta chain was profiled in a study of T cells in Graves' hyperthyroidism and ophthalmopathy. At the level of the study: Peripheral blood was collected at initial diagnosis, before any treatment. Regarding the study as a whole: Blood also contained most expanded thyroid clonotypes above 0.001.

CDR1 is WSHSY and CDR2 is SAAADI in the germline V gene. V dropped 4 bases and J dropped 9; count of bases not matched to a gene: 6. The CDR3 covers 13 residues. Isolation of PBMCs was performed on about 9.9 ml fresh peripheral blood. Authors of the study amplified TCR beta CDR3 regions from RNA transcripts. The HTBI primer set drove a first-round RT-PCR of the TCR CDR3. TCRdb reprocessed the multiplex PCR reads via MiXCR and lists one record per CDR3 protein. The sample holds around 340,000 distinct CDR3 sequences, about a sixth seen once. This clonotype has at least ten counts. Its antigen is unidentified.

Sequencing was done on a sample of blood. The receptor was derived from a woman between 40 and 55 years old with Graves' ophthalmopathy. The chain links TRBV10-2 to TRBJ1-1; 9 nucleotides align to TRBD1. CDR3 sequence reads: CASSGSGTGKAFF. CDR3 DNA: TGCGCCAGCAGTGGGTCGGGGACAGGGAAAGCTTTCTTT.